This T cell receptor (beta chain) came from a study of early T cells in non-severe SARS-CoV-2 infection. TCRdb analysed the 5' RACE reads with MiXCR anew, one entry per CDR3 protein. Among around 57,000 distinct CDR3 sequences, approximately 12% were seen once, and the ten largest hold around 4.6%. The CDR3 covers 15 residues. Germline CDR1 and CDR2: MGHRA and YSYEKL. With 7 bases clipped from V and 5 bases from J, the junction kept 12 bases outside the gene matches. This TCR was sampled from an adult who was a healthcare worker with PCR-confirmed SARS-CoV-2 infection or an uninfected control (not recorded which). Source material: whole blood. The chain joins TRBV4-1 to TRBJ1-2; 8 bases fit TRBD1. CDR3 nucleotide sequence: TGCGCCAGCAATAAACAAACAGGGGGAGGATATGGCTACACCTTC. Its protein product is CASNKQTGGGYGYTF.